This T cell receptor (beta chain) was profiled in a study of T-cell memory formation after mild COVID-19. General study findings and limits: Contracting CD4+ clones sat mainly in CM and EM; CD8+ in EMRA. Certain responding clones were present in pre-infection memory, suggesting participation of cross-reactive memory.

The CDR3 contains 15 residues. V lost 2 bases and J 1 base, leaving 10 bases between the germline ends. The germline CDR1 and CDR2 sequences are SEHNR and FQNEAQ (reference sequence). Points on this clonotype: Its antigen is unknown.

TCRdb fed the 5' RACE reads into MiXCR, producing one record per CDR3 protein. This repertoire shows about 470,000 distinct CDR3 sequences, 15% to 20% found once; its top ten account for roughly 12%. The V gene is TRBV7-9, the J gene TRBJ2-3, with D possibly being TRBD1 (5 bases). Sequencing input: PBMCs or a T cell subset sorted from them (not recorded which). This receptor was taken from an adult woman who had mild COVID-19 (a few samples of this study predate the infection). Cell type and time point are not known. In nucleotides, the CDR3 is TGTGCCAGCAGCTTATGGATACAGGGCACAGATACGCAGTATTTT. Its translation: CASSLWIQGTDTQYF.